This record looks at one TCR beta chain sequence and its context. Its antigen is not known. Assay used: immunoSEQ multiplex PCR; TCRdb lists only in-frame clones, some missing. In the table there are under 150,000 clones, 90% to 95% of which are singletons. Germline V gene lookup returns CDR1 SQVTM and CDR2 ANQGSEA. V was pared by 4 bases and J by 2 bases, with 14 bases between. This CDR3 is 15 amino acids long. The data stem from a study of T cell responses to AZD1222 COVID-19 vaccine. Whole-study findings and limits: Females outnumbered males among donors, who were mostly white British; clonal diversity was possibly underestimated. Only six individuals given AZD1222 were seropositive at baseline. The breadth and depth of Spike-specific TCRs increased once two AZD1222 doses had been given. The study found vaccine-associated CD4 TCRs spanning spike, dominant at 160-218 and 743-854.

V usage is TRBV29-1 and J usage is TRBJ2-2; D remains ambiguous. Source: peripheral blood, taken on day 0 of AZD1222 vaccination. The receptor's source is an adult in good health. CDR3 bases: TGCAGCGTTGGGGATCCAGGAGCCAACACCGGGGAGCTGTTTTTT. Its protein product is CSVGDPGANTGELFF.